These T cell receptor beta chains were read from a single sample in a study of blood T cell repertoires in COVID-19. Sequencing used immunoSEQ multiplex PCR; TCRdb keeps in-frame clones, though not all of them. The repertoire holds 260,000 or so clones, with more than 70% as singletons. The specimen sequenced was PBMCs or T cells enriched from blood (not recorded which). Receptor source: a middle-aged woman with acute COVID-19. Both conserved end residues are part of each CDR3. The D gene is left open where the match is weak. Rows give clone size only sometimes, using once, few, many, or a class for an expanded clone.

V gene: TRBV7-9; clone size: .; J gene: TRBJ2-1; D gene: TRBD2; CDR3 DNA: TGTGCCAGCAGCCTTCTGGGCGGGAGGGCTTACAATGAGCAGTTCTTC; CDR3 protein: CASSLLGGRAYNEQFF
V gene: TRBV10-3; clone size: few; J gene: TRBJ2-3; D gene: TRBD2; CDR3 DNA: TGTGCCATCAGTTTACTAGCGGCTAGCACAGATACGCAGTATTTT; CDR3 protein: CAISLLAASTDTQYF
V gene: TRBV30; clone size: .; J gene: TRBJ1-4; D gene: TRBD1; CDR3 DNA: TGTGCCTGGAGTCCCGGGGACAGCCTTAATGAAAAACTGTTTTTT; CDR3 protein: CAWSPGDSLNEKLFF
V gene: TRBV30; clone size: .; J gene: TRBJ1-5; D gene: .; CDR3 DNA: TGTGCCTGGGACGCGCGGGGTACGGCGCAGCCCCAGCATTTT; CDR3 protein: CAWDARGTAQPQHF
V gene: TRBV24-1; clone size: .; J gene: TRBJ1-5; D gene: .; CDR3 DNA: TGTGCCACCAGTCCAACAACCCACATTAGCAATCAGCCCCAGCATTTT; CDR3 protein: CATSPTTHISNQPQHF
V gene: TRBV28; clone size: .; J gene: TRBJ2-6; D gene: TRBD1; CDR3 DNA: TGTGCCAGCAGTTCCAGCACAGGGGATTTTGGGGCCAACGTCCTGACTTTC; CDR3 protein: CASSSSTGDFGANVLTF
V gene: TRBV11-3; clone size: .; J gene: TRBJ1-3; D gene: TRBD1; CDR3 DNA: TGTGCCAGCAGCGTGGGACAGGGGGCCCTCTCTGGAAACACCATATATTTT; CDR3 protein: CASSVGQGALSGNTIYF
V gene: TRBV28; clone size: once; J gene: TRBJ1-2; D gene: .; CDR3 DNA: TGTGCCAGCAGTGCGCGGGACGGCCCCTATGGCTACACCTTC; CDR3 protein: CASSARDGPYGYTF
V gene: TRBV19; clone size: .; J gene: TRBJ2-7; D gene: .; CDR3 DNA: TGTGCCAGTAGTCCACGTTCGGGAATATACCACGAGCAGTACTTC; CDR3 protein: CASSPRSGIYHEQYF
V gene: TRBV4-1; clone size: .; J gene: TRBJ1-3; D gene: TRBD1; CDR3 DNA: TGCGCCAGCAGCCAAGATGAGGGGACAGGGCGTAACACCATATATTTT; CDR3 protein: CASSQDEGTGRNTIYF
V gene: TRBV5-1; clone size: .; J gene: TRBJ2-2; D gene: TRBD1; CDR3 DNA: TGCGCCAGCAGCTTTTCACCAGGGGGCGGAACCGGGGAGCTGTTTTTT; CDR3 protein: CASSFSPGGGTGELFF
V gene: TRBV7-2; clone size: .; J gene: TRBJ2-1; D gene: .; CDR3 DNA: TGTGCCAGCACACAGCCCGGGGTTTTATACAATGAGCAGTTCTTC; CDR3 protein: CASTQPGVLYNEQFF
V gene: TRBV5-1; clone size: .; J gene: TRBJ2-3; D gene: .; CDR3 DNA: TGCGCCAGCAGCTTGGGGCTAGCTGAAAGCACAGATACGCAGTATTTT; CDR3 protein: CASSLGLAESTDTQYF
V gene: TRBV2; clone size: .; J gene: TRBJ1-2; D gene: .; CDR3 DNA: TGTGCCAGCAGTGAAAGGGGTAACTATGGCTACACCTTC; CDR3 protein: CASSERGNYGYTF
V gene: TRBV28; clone size: once; J gene: TRBJ2-5; D gene: TRBD2; CDR3 DNA: TGTGCCAGCAGTTTAGCGGGAGGGGAGACCCAGTACTTC; CDR3 protein: CASSLAGGETQYF
V gene: TRBV27; clone size: .; J gene: TRBJ1-5; D gene: .; CDR3 DNA: TGTGCCAGCAGGCCCCTGGGGGGGCATCAGCCCCAGCATTTT; CDR3 protein: CASRPLGGHQPQHF
V gene: TRBV18; clone size: once; J gene: TRBJ1-5; D gene: .; CDR3 DNA: TGTGCCAGCTCCGTGACAGCCCTTGGGAATCAGCCCCAGCATTTT; CDR3 protein: CASSVTALGNQPQHF
V gene: TRBV11-2; clone size: .; J gene: TRBJ1-1; D gene: .; CDR3 DNA: TGTGCCAGCAGCTCAACTTGGGGGGGGAACACTGAAGCTTTCTTT; CDR3 protein: CASSSTWGGNTEAFF
V gene: TRBV6-4; clone size: .; J gene: TRBJ1-2; D gene: .; CDR3 DNA: TGTGCCAGCAGTGTTCTTGTGGGGGGTCAGGATGGCTACACCTTC; CDR3 protein: CASSVLVGGQDGYTF
V gene: TRBV2; clone size: .; J gene: TRBJ1-4; D gene: .; CDR3 DNA: TGTGCCAGCAGAGAAGAGAGGATAACTAATGAAAAACTGTTTTTT; CDR3 protein: CASREERITNEKLFF
V gene: TRBV5-1; clone size: .; J gene: TRBJ1-2; D gene: TRBD1; CDR3 DNA: TGCGCCAGCAGCTCTTTCCGGGACAGCCGGATCTATGGCTACACCTTC; CDR3 protein: CASSSFRDSRIYGYTF
V gene: TRBV19; clone size: .; J gene: TRBJ1-1; D gene: TRBD1; CDR3 DNA: TGTGCCAGTAGTACCAGGACAGGGGGCAATGAAGCTTTCTTT; CDR3 protein: CASSTRTGGNEAFF
V gene: TRBV9; clone size: once; J gene: TRBJ1-4; D gene: TRBD1; CDR3 DNA: TGTGCCAGCAGCCTTGGACAGGGGGCAACTAATGAAAAACTGTTTTTT; CDR3 protein: CASSLGQGATNEKLFF
V gene: TRBV6-5; clone size: .; J gene: TRBJ1-4; D gene: .; CDR3 DNA: TGTGCCAGCAGCCCGAGGCCTTGGACTAATGAAAAACTGTTTTTT; CDR3 protein: CASSPRPWTNEKLFF
V gene: TRBV2; clone size: .; J gene: TRBJ1-1; D gene: .; CDR3 DNA: TGTGCCAGCAGTGAGTTGGGGACAAAAGCTTTCTTT; CDR3 protein: CASSELGTKAFF
V gene: TRBV5-1; clone size: .; J gene: TRBJ1-4; D gene: TRBD1; CDR3 DNA: TGCGCCAGCAGCTTGGGGGACAGAGATAATGAAAAACTGTTTTTT; CDR3 protein: CASSLGDRDNEKLFF